The following is a T cell receptor beta chain sequence with its context. Germline-derived CDR1 and CDR2 are ENHRY and SYGVKD. V gave up 5 bases and J gave up 3 bases; unmatched junction bases: 10. CDR3 length equals 15 residues. These data belong to a study of OX40 agonist ivuxolimab in advanced cancers. Some clones are missing from TCRdb's copy, which holds only in-frame ones; the method was immunoSEQ multiplex PCR. Counted here are some 54,000 clones, 86% occurring once; the ten biggest clones make up around 6.4%. The chain has TRBV10-3 and TRBJ2-7; 7 bases agree with TRBD1. The sequences come from CD4+ or CD8+ T cells sorted from blood, collected in a trial of the OX40 agonist ivuxolimab. The TCR comes from an adult with an advanced solid tumor such as melanoma, head and neck, liver or kidney cancer. CDR3 amino acids: CAISITTGTVYEQYF. The CDR3 region has the DNA TGTGCCATCAGTATAACAACCGGGACAGTCTACGAGCAGTACTTC.